This TCR beta chain appears in the sequencing data of a study of human thymus T cells. The method was immunoSEQ multiplex PCR; TCRdb's version includes in-frame clones alone and lacks a portion of them. Of about 60,000 clones listed, 94% were seen once; the top ten hold around 5.4%. Healthy Finnish infants undergoing corrective surgery for congenital heart defects provided the donor material. During surgery, about 0.5-1 mL peripheral blood was drawn from four of eight donors. Blood DNA came from all available leukocytes, not a fixed cell number. For this clone: The antigen remains undetermined.

This CDR3 comprises 13 residues. Between the trimmed V and J ends, which lost 6 bases and 0 bases, there was a span of 9 bases. Per germline, CDR1 MDHEN and CDR2 SYDVKM. Overall study findings and caveats: Thymic and blood repertoires appeared to display a bias in their usage of V and J genes.

Sample: blood. This clonotype was sampled from a boy in the first two years of life with a congenital heart defect but otherwise immunologically healthy. V is TRBV28 and J is TRBJ2-7; no clear D gene. CDR3 DNA sequence: TGTGCCAGCAGCGAAAGTCCCTCCTACGAGCAGTACTTC. As protein: CASSESPSYEQYF.